The rows below give T cell receptor beta chains drawn from one sample of a study of blood T cell repertoires in COVID-19. Assay: immunoSEQ multiplex PCR; the TCRdb copy retains only in-frame clones and omits some. This table holds some 250,000 clones, around 85% found once. Source material: peripheral blood. The receptors stem from a woman of 80 years or more with acute or convalescent COVID-19. The CDR3 runs from the conserved cysteine through the conserved F or W. A D gene is named only where the DNA matches it firmly. Some rows mark clone size as missing; the rest say once, few, many or name a class of expanded clone.

D gene | J gene | V gene | clone size | CDR3 DNA | CDR3 protein
. | TRBJ2-2 | TRBV12-3/TRBV12-4 | . | TGTGCCAGCAGCAGGGGATACGGGGAGCTGTTTTTT | CASSRGYGELFF
. | TRBJ1-1 | TRBV19 | few | TGTGCCAGTAGTATAGGAGGGGGTATAGGCACTGAAGCTTTCTTT | CASSIGGGIGTEAFF
. | TRBJ1-5 | TRBV12-5 | few | TGTGCTAGTGGAACTGGGACACCCTATAGCAATCAGCCCCAGCATTTT | CASGTGTPYSNQPQHF
TRBD1 | TRBJ2-5 | TRBV7-2 | . | TGTGCCAGCAGCCCCAGCCACAGGGGGCAAGAGACCCAGTACTTC | CASSPSHRGQETQYF
TRBD1 | TRBJ1-1 | TRBV5-1 | . | TGCGCCAGCATCGTCCGGGACAGAGACACTGAAGCTTTCTTT | CASIVRDRDTEAFF
. | TRBJ2-3 | TRBV2 | . | TGTGCCAGTAGACTCACAGATACGCAGTATTTT | CASRLTDTQYF
TRBD2 | TRBJ2-1 | TRBV24-1 | . | TGTGCCACCAGTGACCCTAGCGGGAGCAATGAGCAGTTCTTC | CATSDPSGSNEQFF
TRBD1 | TRBJ2-4 | TRBV7-2 | . | TGTGCCAGCAGCCCAGACAGGGTAAACATTCAGTACTTC | CASSPDRVNIQYF
TRBD1 | TRBJ1-5 | TRBV28 | . | TGTGCCAGCAGTCTACTTAGACAGGGGGTTCGCAATCAGCCCCAGCATTTT | CASSLLRQGVRNQPQHF
TRBD1 | TRBJ2-7 | TRBV20-1 | . | TGCAGTGCTAGTCCACAGGGGACCTACGAGCAGTACTTC | CSASPQGTYEQYF
TRBD1 | TRBJ1-2 | TRBV29-1 | . | TGCAGCGTTCCCGGGACAGGGTCGATTGACTATGGCTACACCTTC | CSVPGTGSIDYGYTF
TRBD1 | TRBJ1-2 | TRBV10-3 | . | TGTGCCATCAGTGAGTCGTCCGTCGGGACAGGGGGCTCTCGTGGCTACACCTTC | CAISESSVGTGGSRGYTF
. | TRBJ2-7 | TRBV29-1 | . | TGCAGCGTTGAAGATCGGGGGAAGACGAATGGGCAGTACTTC | CSVEDRGKTNGQYF
. | TRBJ1-4 | TRBV5-6 | . | TGTGCCAGCAGCTTGGCGGGGTTTAATGAAAAACTGTTTTTT | CASSLAGFNEKLFF
TRBD2 | TRBJ2-3 | TRBV3-1/TRBV3-2 | few | TGTGCCAGCAGCCAAGAACCGGGAGGTACGCAGTATTTT | CASSQEPGGTQYF
TRBD2 | TRBJ2-3 | TRBV5-1 | . | TGCGCCAGCAGCTTGGGACTAGCGGTACTTAGCACAGATACGCAGTATTTT | CASSLGLAVLSTDTQYF
. | TRBJ2-5 | TRBV7-2 | . | TGTGCCAGCAGCCTCACGCCAGGGGAGATTGGCCACTTC | CASSLTPGEIGHF
. | TRBJ1-2 | TRBV7-2 | few | TGTGCCAGCAGCTTCGGGCTCGAGGGTTTGACCTTC | CASSFGLEGLTF
TRBD1 | TRBJ1-4 | TRBV7-9 | . | TGTGCCAGCAGCAACAGGGGAAGTGGTGAAAAACTGTTTTTT | CASSNRGSGEKLFF
. | TRBJ1-5 | TRBV27 | . | TGTGCCAGCAGGTCGCTGGGACTGGGCAATCAGCCCCAGCATTTT | CASRSLGLGNQPQHF
TRBD2 | TRBJ2-2 | TRBV7-3 | . | TGTGCCAGCAGCGCAGGACTAGCATCGAACACCGGGGAGCTGTTTTTT | CASSAGLASNTGELFF
. | TRBJ1-4 | TRBV5-1 | few | TGCGCCAGCAGCGAGGACAACACTAATGAAAAACTGTTTTTT | CASSEDNTNEKLFF
. | TRBJ1-5 | TRBV29-1 | . | TGCAGCGTCGGGAGGGCCAATCAGCCCCAGCATTTT | CSVGRANQPQHF
. | TRBJ2-1 | TRBV6-5 | . | TGTGCCAGCCTACTAGCCAATGAGCAGTTCTTC | CASLLANEQFF
TRBD1 | TRBJ1-6 | TRBV2 | few | TGTGCCAGCAGGGAGGGACAGGGGAATAATTCACCCCTCCACTTT | CASREGQGNNSPLHF
TRBD1 | TRBJ2-6 | TRBV5-1 | . | TGCGCCAGCAGCACCTTCCGGGGGGACAGGGTCGGTGGGGCCAACGTCCTGACTTTC | CASSTFRGDRVGGANVLTF
TRBD1 | TRBJ1-5 | TRBV11-2 | . | TGTGCCAGCAGCTCGGGGACAGGGGGCCTACAGCCCCAGCATTTT | CASSSGTGGLQPQHF
TRBD2 | TRBJ2-5 | TRBV11-3 | few | TGTGCCAGCAGCAAGCGACTAGCGGGGGCCGAAGAGACCCAGTACTTC | CASSKRLAGAEETQYF
TRBD2 | TRBJ2-2 | TRBV5-1 | once | TGCGCCAGCGAGGCGGGGGGCGCGAACACCGGGGAGCTGTTTTTT | CASEAGGANTGELFF
. | TRBJ1-1 | TRBV5-4 | . | TGTGCCAGCAGCTTGTGGGCAGGGGACACTGAAGCTTTCTTT | CASSLWAGDTEAFF
. | TRBJ2-1 | TRBV2 | . | TGTGCCAGCAATCAGGGGGGTAGGGGCAATGAGCAGTTCTTC | CASNQGGRGNEQFF
. | TRBJ2-7 | TRBV28 | . | TGTGCCAGCAAGCCCCCCGGGGGAACAACCTACGAGCAGTACTTC | CASKPPGGTTYEQYF
. | TRBJ1-1 | TRBV28 | few | TGTGCCAGCACCAACAGCCCTCCGAACACTGAAGCTTTCTTT | CASTNSPPNTEAFF
TRBD1 | TRBJ2-5 | TRBV3-1/TRBV3-2 | . | TGTGCCAGCAGCCAAGGGACAGGCAAAGAGACCCAGTACTTC | CASSQGTGKETQYF
. | TRBJ2-4 | TRBV7-9 | . | TGTGCCAGCAGCCCCTGGACAGAAAACATTCAGTACTTC | CASSPWTENIQYF
. | TRBJ2-2 | TRBV6-6 | . | TGTGCCAGCAGTTTCAAGCTTTTCACCGGGGAGCTGTTTTTT | CASSFKLFTGELFF
. | TRBJ1-5 | TRBV30 | . | TGTGCCTGGAGTGTACAGGAAAATCAGCCCCAGCATTTT | CAWSVQENQPQHF
TRBD2 | TRBJ2-7 | TRBV19 | . | TGTGCCAGGGTGCGGGAGGGCCGGGGCGAGCAGTACTTC | CARVREGRGEQYF
TRBD2 | TRBJ2-7 | TRBV10-2 | once | TGCGCCAGCAGTGTGCGGGGGGGGGCATCGTACGAGCAGTACTTC | CASSVRGGASYEQYF
. | TRBJ2-3 | TRBV13 | . | TGTGCCAGCAGCTTGGGCGGACTTAGCACAGATACGCAGTATTTT | CASSLGGLSTDTQYF
TRBD1 | TRBJ2-7 | TRBV12-5 | . | TGTGCTAGTGGTTTGGCCCTGACAGGGGCCTACGAGCAGTACTTC | CASGLALTGAYEQYF
. | TRBJ1-1 | TRBV19 | . | TGTGCCAGTAGTATAGACCCGACAAGTTTGAACACTGAAGCTTTCTTT | CASSIDPTSLNTEAFF
. | TRBJ1-2 | TRBV28 | . | TGTGCCAGCAGTTTTCCCATGCCGGGGAGCGCGAACTATGGCTACACCTTC | CASSFPMPGSANYGYTF
TRBD2 | TRBJ2-7 | TRBV19 | once | TGTGCCACCACGCCGGGACTAGCGGGGCCTAGCTCCTACGAGCAGTACTTC | CATTPGLAGPSSYEQYF
. | TRBJ2-3 | TRBV19 | . | TGTGCCAGTAGTATAGGGGCGACGTCCACAGATACGCAGTATTTT | CASSIGATSTDTQYF
. | TRBJ2-5 | TRBV4-1 | . | TGCGCCAGCAGCCTACGGGACAACCAAGAGACCCAGTACTTC | CASSLRDNQETQYF
. | TRBJ1-1 | TRBV6-4 | . | TGTGCCAGCACCGACTCAGGGGCCCTGAACACTGAAGCTTTCTTT | CASTDSGALNTEAFF
TRBD1 | TRBJ1-2 | TRBV12-3/TRBV12-4 | . | TGTGCCAGCAGACCACAGGGGACCAATGGCTACACCTTC | CASRPQGTNGYTF
TRBD1 | TRBJ1-2 | TRBV19 | few | TGTGCCAGTATTACACAGGGGGCCGGTTCTGGCTACACCTTC | CASITQGAGSGYTF
TRBD1 | TRBJ2-5 | TRBV27 | . | TGTGCCAGCAGTTTAAAACAGGGGGGCAACAAAGAGACCCAGTACTTC | CASSLKQGGNKETQYF
TRBD1 | TRBJ1-1 | TRBV7-2 | . | TGTGCCAGCAGCTTGGGACAGAGCACTGAAGCTTTCTTT | CASSLGQSTEAFF
TRBD1 | TRBJ2-5 | TRBV5-1 | . | TGCGCCAGCAGCTTGGCCCTATTAGGACAGGGGGGAACCGAGACCCAGTACTTC | CASSLALLGQGGTETQYF
TRBD1 | TRBJ1-2 | TRBV7-2 | . | TGTGCCAGCAGCCGTACAGGGGAAAAGGGTAGAAGGGACTATGGCTACACCTTC | CASSRTGEKGRRDYGYTF
. | TRBJ1-1 | TRBV4-2 | few | TGTGCCAGCAGCCAAGTTGAGAGGAGGGGCACTGAAGCTTTCTTT | CASSQVERRGTEAFF